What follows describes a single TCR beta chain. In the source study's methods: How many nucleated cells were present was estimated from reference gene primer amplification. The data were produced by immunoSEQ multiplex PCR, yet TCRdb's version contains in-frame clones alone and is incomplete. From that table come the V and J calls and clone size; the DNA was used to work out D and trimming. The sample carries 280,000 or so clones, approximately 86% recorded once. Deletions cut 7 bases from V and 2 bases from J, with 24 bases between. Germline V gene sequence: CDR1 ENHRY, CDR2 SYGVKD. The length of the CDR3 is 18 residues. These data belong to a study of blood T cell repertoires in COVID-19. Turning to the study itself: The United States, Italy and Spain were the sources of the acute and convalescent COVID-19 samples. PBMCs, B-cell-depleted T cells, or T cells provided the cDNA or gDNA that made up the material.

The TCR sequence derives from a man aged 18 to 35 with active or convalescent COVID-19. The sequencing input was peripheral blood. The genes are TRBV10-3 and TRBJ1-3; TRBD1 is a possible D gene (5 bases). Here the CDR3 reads CAINRVGPGAGTGNTIYF. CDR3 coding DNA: TGTGCCATCAATAGAGTCGGGCCTGGGGCGGGAACTGGAAACACCATATATTTT.